This entry is about one T cell receptor beta chain. The antigen it binds to is not known. Qualities for individual bases were not recorded, and no much larger clone is one base off. The data originate from a study of radiotherapy plus CTLA-4 blockade in lung cancer (dated by TCRdb to about 2018). With regard to the full study: Among the enrolled patients, under 20% had an objective response, and 25% to 40% reached disease control. Broader findings and caveats from the paper: TCR clones derived from tumors expanded in peripheral blood after treatment with radiotherapy and ipilimumab. The strongest predictors of response, as reported, were early dynamic changes in blood T cell clones along with a rise in serum interferon-beta after radiation.

Libraries came from the immunoSEQ multiplex PCR assay. TCRdb provides this immuneACCESS table in a form limited to in-frame rearrangements. Some clones are lacking; in checked studies, under half of them reflect an unresolved V gene, and why the rest are absent is not known. This sample holds around 100,000 clones; approximately 80% were observed only once. About 3.3% of the sample is in the top ten clones. Sequences SGHRS (CDR1) and YFSETQ (CDR2) are obtained from the germline V gene. Germline trimming: 4 bases from V, 0 bases from J; junction bases outside gene matches: 7. The CDR3 holds 17 amino acids from the cysteine to the phenylalanine. Of the read, only the CDR3 DNA is kept; its 51 bases are in frame from base 1. In this study, focal radiation therapy paired with CTLA-4 blockade (ipilimumab) was tested in patients who had chemo-refractory metastatic non-small-cell lung cancer.

This material consisted of peripheral blood, taken from a patient treated with radiotherapy plus ipilimumab. The clonotype originates from a human donor with non-small cell lung cancer that progressed on radiotherapy plus ipilimumab. Some clones in this sample may be carry-over from other donors' samples. The chain is encoded by TRBV5-1 joined to TRBJ2-3, with 11 bases matching TRBD2. The CDR3 protein sequence reads: CASSLTTSGVSTDTQYF. The nucleotides are TGCGCCAGCAGCCTAACGACTAGCGGGGTTAGCACAGATACGCAGTATTTT.